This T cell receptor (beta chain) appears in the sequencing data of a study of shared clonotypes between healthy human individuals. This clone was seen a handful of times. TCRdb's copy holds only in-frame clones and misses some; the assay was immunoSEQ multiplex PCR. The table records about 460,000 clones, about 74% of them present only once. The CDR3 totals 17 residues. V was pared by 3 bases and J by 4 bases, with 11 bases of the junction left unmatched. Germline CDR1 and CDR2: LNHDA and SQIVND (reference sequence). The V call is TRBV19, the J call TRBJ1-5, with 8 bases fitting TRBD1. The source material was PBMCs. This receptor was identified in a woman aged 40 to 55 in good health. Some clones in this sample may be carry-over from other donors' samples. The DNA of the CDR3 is TGTGCCAGTAGTATTATGATCAGGGGGCCCTTAAATCAGCCCCAGCATTTT. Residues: CASSIMIRGPLNQPQHF.